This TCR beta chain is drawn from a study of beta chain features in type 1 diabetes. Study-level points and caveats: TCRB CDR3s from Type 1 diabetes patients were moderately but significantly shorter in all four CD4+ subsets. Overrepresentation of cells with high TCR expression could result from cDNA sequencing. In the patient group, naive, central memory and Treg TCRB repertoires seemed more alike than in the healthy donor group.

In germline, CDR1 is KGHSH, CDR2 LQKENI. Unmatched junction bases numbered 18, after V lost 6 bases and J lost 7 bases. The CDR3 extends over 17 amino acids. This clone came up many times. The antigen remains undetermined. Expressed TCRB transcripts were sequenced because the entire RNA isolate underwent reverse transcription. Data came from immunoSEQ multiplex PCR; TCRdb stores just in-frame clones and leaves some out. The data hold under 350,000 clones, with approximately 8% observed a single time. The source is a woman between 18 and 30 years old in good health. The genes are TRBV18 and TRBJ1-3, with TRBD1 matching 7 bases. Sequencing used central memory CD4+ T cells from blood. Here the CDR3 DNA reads TGTGCCAGCTCGCGCCTGTACCGGGACAGCCCCGGCAACACCATATATTTT. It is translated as CASSRLYRDSPGNTIYF.